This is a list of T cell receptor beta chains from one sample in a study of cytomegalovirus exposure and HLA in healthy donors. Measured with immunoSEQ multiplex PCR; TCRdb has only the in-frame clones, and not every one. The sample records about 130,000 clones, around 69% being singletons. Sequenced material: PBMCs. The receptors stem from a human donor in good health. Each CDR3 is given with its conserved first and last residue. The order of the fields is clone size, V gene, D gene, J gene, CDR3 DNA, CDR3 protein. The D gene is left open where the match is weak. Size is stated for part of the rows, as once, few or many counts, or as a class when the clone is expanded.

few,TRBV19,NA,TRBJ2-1,TGTGCCAGTAGGAGCTCTGGGGGAGTGGGAGGAGTTCGTCAGAATGAGCAGTTCTTC,CASRSSGGVGGVRQNEQFF
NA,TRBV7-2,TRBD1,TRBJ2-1,TGTGCCAGCAGCTTCGACAGGGTATGGGTCGGCGCCAATGAGCAGTTCTTC,CASSFDRVWVGANEQFF
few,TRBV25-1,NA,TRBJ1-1,TGTGCCAGCAGTGAAACCGGGAACGTGAACACTGAAGCTTTCTTT,CASSETGNVNTEAFF
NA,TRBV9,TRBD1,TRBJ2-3,TGTGCCAGCAGCGTATCCACAGGGGCTTTGGGAGATACGCAGTATTTT,CASSVSTGALGDTQYF
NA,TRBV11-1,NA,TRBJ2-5,TGTGCCAGCAGCTTAGATCCTAGTGGGACCCAGTACTTC,CASSLDPSGTQYF
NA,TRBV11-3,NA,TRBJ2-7,TGTGCCAGCAGCTTAGCGGGAGCAGGATACGAGCAGTACTTC,CASSLAGAGYEQYF
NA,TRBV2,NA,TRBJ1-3,TGTGCCAGCAGTCCGAGGCCGGGAAACACCATATATTTT,CASSPRPGNTIYF
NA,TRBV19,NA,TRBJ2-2,TGTGCCAGTAGTATAGGGGGACTTTCAAACACCGGGGAGCTGTTTTTT,CASSIGGLSNTGELFF
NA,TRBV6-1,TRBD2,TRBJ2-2,TGTGCCAGCAGTGAGAGACTAGCGGGCATCACCGGGGAGCTGTTTTTT,CASSERLAGITGELFF
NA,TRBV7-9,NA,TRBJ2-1,TGTGCCAGCAGCTCCGGGGGTTACAATGAGCAGTTCTTC,CASSSGGYNEQFF
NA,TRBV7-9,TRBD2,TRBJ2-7,TGTGCCAGCAGCACTAGCGGACTCTACGAGCAGTACTTC,CASSTSGLYEQYF
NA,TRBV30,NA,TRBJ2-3,TGTGCCTGGAGTGTCTTAGTGGCAGATACGCAGTATTTT,CAWSVLVADTQYF
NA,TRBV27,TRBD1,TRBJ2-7,TGTGCCAGCAGTTCGAGGGGACAGGGCGGAAACGAGCAGTACTTC,CASSSRGQGGNEQYF
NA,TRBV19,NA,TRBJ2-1,TGTGCCAGTAGTATAGACAGGGATGAGCAGTTCTTC,CASSIDRDEQFF
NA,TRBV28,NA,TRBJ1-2,TGTGCCAGCAGTTCCCCGGGTCCCGGCTACACCTTC,CASSSPGPGYTF
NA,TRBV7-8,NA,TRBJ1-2,TGTGCCAGCAGCTTAGCGGCGGGGTATAGGCATGGCTACACCTTC,CASSLAAGYRHGYTF
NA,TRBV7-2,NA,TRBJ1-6,TGTGCCAGCGGATCCCCCCCCGGGACATCTTATTCACCCCTCCACTTT,CASGSPPGTSYSPLHF
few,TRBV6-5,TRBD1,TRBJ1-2,TGTGCCAGCCTTACGCACAGGGGATTACTTGGCTACACCTTC,CASLTHRGLLGYTF
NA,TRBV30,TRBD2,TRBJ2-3,TGTGCCTGGAGTCCCGGACTAGCGGGAGTGGGAGATACGCAGTATTTT,CAWSPGLAGVGDTQYF
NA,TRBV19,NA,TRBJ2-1,TGTGCCAGTAGTAAGCGGTCGGTCTACAATGAGCAGTTCTTC,CASSKRSVYNEQFF
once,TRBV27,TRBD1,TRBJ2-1,TGTGCCAGCAGTTACCGGGACAGGGACAATGAGCAGTTCTTC,CASSYRDRDNEQFF
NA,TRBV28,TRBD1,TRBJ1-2,TGTGCCAGCAGCGCGGGACAGAGAGGCTACACCTTC,CASSAGQRGYTF
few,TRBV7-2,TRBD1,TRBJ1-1,TGTGCCAGCAGCTTAGGTAAGGGGGCTAAATGGACTGAAGCTTTCTTT,CASSLGKGAKWTEAFF
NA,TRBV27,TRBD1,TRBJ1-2,TGTGCCAGCAGGGACAGGGTTACCTATGGCTACACCTTC,CASRDRVTYGYTF
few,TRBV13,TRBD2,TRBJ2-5,TGTGCCAGCAGCTCCTTAGCGGGGCAAGAGACCCAGTACTTC,CASSSLAGQETQYF
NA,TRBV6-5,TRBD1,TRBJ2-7,TGTGCCAGCAGTGTGTCCGGGACAGGGGCCGGCGAGCAGTACTTC,CASSVSGTGAGEQYF
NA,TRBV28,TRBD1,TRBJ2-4,TGTGCCAGCAGTTTCCGGGACAGAAAAAACATTCAGTACTTC,CASSFRDRKNIQYF
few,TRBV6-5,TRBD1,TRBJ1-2,TGTGCCAGCAGTTACTCCCGGACAGGGGGCTCCTATGGCTACACCTTC,CASSYSRTGGSYGYTF
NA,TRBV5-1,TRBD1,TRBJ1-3,TGCGCCAGCAGCTTGGGAGGGGGCGCCGGAAACACCATATATTTT,CASSLGGGAGNTIYF
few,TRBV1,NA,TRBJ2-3,TGCACCAGCATTTCCCGGGGGGGTCGGGCAGATACGCAGTATTTT,CTSISRGGRADTQYF
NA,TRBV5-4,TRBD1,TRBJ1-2,TGTGCCAGCAGCTTTTGGGACAGATATGGCTACACCTTC,CASSFWDRYGYTF
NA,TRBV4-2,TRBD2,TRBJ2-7,TGTGCCAGCAGCCCCTACGGGACTAGCCTCTACGAGCAGTACTTC,CASSPYGTSLYEQYF
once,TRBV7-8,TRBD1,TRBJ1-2,TGTGCCAGCAGCGTTACCCCGGGACAGGGAGCCTATGGCTACACCTTC,CASSVTPGQGAYGYTF
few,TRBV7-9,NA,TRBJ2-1,TGTTCCAGCAGCTTGGGACTGAATTACAATGAGCAGTTCTTC,CSSSLGLNYNEQFF
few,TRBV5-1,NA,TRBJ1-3,TGCGCCAGCAGCCCCGCCGCGGCTTCTGGAAACACCATATATTTT,CASSPAAASGNTIYF
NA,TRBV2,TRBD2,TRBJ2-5,TGTGCCAGCAAAAAACCCCGGGAGGGGGGGAGCGAGACCCAGTACTTC,CASKKPREGGSETQYF
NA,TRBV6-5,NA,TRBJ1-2,TGTGCCAGCAGTTACTCTTTCGGGGGCTATGGCTACACCTTC,CASSYSFGGYGYTF
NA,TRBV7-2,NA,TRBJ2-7,TGTGCCAGCAGCTCGACAAGGGGTGGCGAGCAGTACTTC,CASSSTRGGEQYF
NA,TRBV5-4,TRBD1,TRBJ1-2,TGTGCCAGCAGCTTGGGGGGACAGGGGGCACTACTCTATGGCTACACCTTC,CASSLGGQGALLYGYTF